The 16 T cell receptor beta chains below all came from one sample that was sequenced in a study of blood T cell repertoires in COVID-19. Libraries were prepared by immunoSEQ multiplex PCR; TCRdb keeps only in-frame clonotypes and omits some of them. The table shows approximately 310,000 clones, with around 86% occurring only once. Sequenced material: peripheral blood. Receptor source: a man aged 50 to 60 with active or convalescent COVID-19.

V and J are TRBV30 and TRBJ2-1, with D perhaps matching TRBD2 (6 bases). The V and J ends lost 2 bases and 4 bases respectively, with 12 bases between them. Germline values: CDR1 GTSNPN, CDR2 SVGIG (reference sequence). This CDR3 has 14 amino acids. The CDR3 nucleotides are TGTGCCTGGAGTTTCGGGAGCGGTTACAATGAGCAGTTCTTC. It yields the protein CAWSFGSGYNEQFF. Filled out from reference TRBV30 and TRBJ2-1, the complete variable domain reads SQTIHQWPATLVQPVGSPLSLECTVEGTSNPNLYWYRQAAGRGLQLLFYSVGIGQISSEVPQNLSASRPQDRQFILSSKKLLLSDSGFYLCAWSFGSGYNEQFFGPGTRLTVL.

This sequence joins TRBV6-5 and TRBJ1-6; no firm D call. The CDR3 has 13 residues. Germline V gene lookup returns CDR1 MNHEY and CDR2 SVGAGI. Deletions cut 6 bases from V and 0 bases from J, with 3 bases between. CDR3 amino acids: CASSLSYNSPLHF. The CDR3 DNA sequence: TGTGCCAGCAGCCTCTCCTATAATTCACCCCTCCACTTT.

This clone was counted between two and nine times. The V call is TRBV2, the J call TRBJ2-7; a weak D match, TRBD1 (6 bases). Germline assignment: CDR1 SNHLY and CDR2 FYNNEI. Deletions cut 4 bases from V and 4 bases from J, with 20 bases between. The CDR3 runs 16 residues. The CDR3 loop reads CASSAVQGVGLYEQYF. CDR3 bases: TGTGCCAGCAGTGCGGTACAGGGTGTTGGGCTGTACGAGCAGTACTTC.

The chain joins TRBV6-5 to TRBJ2-4; a possible D gene is TRBD1 (6 bases). The length of the CDR3 is 14 residues. CDR1 and CDR2 from the germline V gene are MNHEY and SVGAGI. The V end was cut by 4 bases, the J end by 8 bases, with 15 bases between. This CDR3 is CASSSYRVGDIQYF. CDR3 sequence (DNA): TGTGCCAGCAGTTCCTACAGGGTAGGGGACATTCAGTACTTC.

The table lists this clone with a count of one. The chain recombines TRBV4-1 with TRBJ1-5, with 10 bases that match TRBD1. V lost 4 bases, J lost 3 bases, and 9 bases stayed unmatched. The germline V gene encodes CDR1 MGHRA and CDR2 YSYEKL. CDR3 length: 17 residues. CDR3 nucleotides: TGCGCCAGCAGCCCGCGGGACAGGGGAAATAACAATCAGCCCCAGCATTTT. It yields the protein CASSPRDRGNNNQPQHF.

This chain links TRBV5-1 with TRBJ1-5; D is unresolved. The CDR3 length is 15 residues. Trimming took 0 bases from V and 1 from J, leaving 8 bases between them. Per the germline V gene, CDR1 is SGHRS and CDR2 is YFSETQ. The CDR3 DNA follows: TGCGCCAGCAGCTTGGCAGGTCGAAGCAATCAGCCCCAGCATTTT. It yields the protein CASSLAGRSNQPQHF.

This rearrangement joins TRBV6-5 to TRBJ2-7; 8 bases match TRBD1. V shed 11 bases and J 13 bases; nucleotides not matched to a gene: 25. The CDR3 sequence is 15 residues long. The germline gives CDR1 MNHEY, CDR2 SVGAGI. CDR3 DNA sequence: TGTGCCGCCGGTAGGCAGGGGGCGCATCCGGCGACCCTATACTTC. Its protein product is CAAGRQGAHPATLYF.

This clone is a singleton in its sample. The CDR3 DNA is TGTGCCAGCAGCACTCAGGGGTCGGCTTTTGGCTCTGGGGCCAACGTCCTGACTTTC. Translating it yields CASSTQGSAFGSGANVLTF. The gene calls are TRBV7-3 and TRBJ2-6, with D maybe TRBD1 (6 bases). Germline V lookup: CDR1 SGHTA, CDR2 FQGTGA. The CDR3 consists of 19 residues. Trimming left V 5 bases short and J 0 bases short, with 20 bases between.

This clone has a single count. The V call is TRBV28, the J call TRBJ1-2; D is perhaps TRBD1 (5 bases). The CDR3 length is 13 residues. V lost 5 bases, J lost 7 bases, and 14 bases lay in between. The germline V gene has CDR1 MDHEN and CDR2 SYDVKM. The CDR3 here is CASSDSASTGYTF. In nucleotides, the CDR3 is TGTGCCAGCAGTGACAGCGCTAGTACTGGCTACACCTTC.

The rearrangement links TRBV9 to TRBJ1-4; TRBD1 matches 7 bases. The length of the CDR3 is 15 residues. In germline, CDR1 is SGDLS, CDR2 YYNGEE. With V trimmed by 4 bases and J by 8 bases, 11 bases remained unmatched. The CDR3 spells CASSIQQGSGEKLFF. DNA for the CDR3: TGTGCCAGCAGCATCCAACAGGGGAGTGGGGAAAAACTGTTTTTT.

This clone has just a few counts. The V gene is TRBV4-3, the J gene TRBJ1-6; D is possibly TRBD1 (5 bases). The CDR3 runs to 15 residues. CDR1 and CDR2 (germline): LGHNA, YSLEER. Deletions cut 0 bases from V and 8 bases from J, with 11 bases between. CDR3 sequence (DNA): TGCGCCAGCAGCCAAGATGGCCAGGGCCATTCACCCCTCCACTTT. Its protein product is CASSQDGQGHSPLHF.

The V and J genes are TRBV19 and TRBJ1-2; no clear D gene. V shed 2 bases and J shed 8 bases, with 15 bases lying between them. Germline-derived CDR1 and CDR2 are LNHDA and SQIVND (reference sequence). There are 14 residues in the CDR3. The CDR3 bases are TGTGCCAGTAGTATACAGACTGCATCGGTCGGCTACACCTTC. It codes for CASSIQTASVGYTF.

The CDR3 nucleotides are TGCAGTGCTAGTATGGTCGCGGGGGATGAGACCCAGTACTTC. Translating it yields CSASMVAGDETQYF. The gene calls are TRBV20-1 and TRBJ2-5, with 7 bases that match TRBD2. The trim removed 3 bases at V and 5 bases at J, leaving 9 bases unmatched. CDR3 length: 14 amino acids. Germline CDR1 is DFQATT and CDR2 is SNEGSKA (reference sequence).

The chain combines TRBV3-1 (or the pseudogene TRBV3-2) with TRBJ2-3; the match to TRBD1 covers 7 bases. The CDR3 length is 17 residues. Trimming cost V 1 base and J 4 bases; bases outside gene matches: 11. CDR1 and CDR2 (germline): LGHDT, YNNKEL (reference sequence). CDR3 DNA: TGTGCCAGCAGCCAAGGTATTGGGGCGACAGGGTCAGATACGCAGTATTTT. As protein: CASSQGIGATGSDTQYF.

The chain joins TRBV5-1 to TRBJ1-6; 7 bases are a match to TRBD1. J gave up 7 bases and V 3 bases, and 7 bases lay outside the gene matches. CDR3 length: 15 residues. From germline, CDR1 is SGHRS and CDR2 YFSETQ. CDR3 region: CASSSSSGGNSPLHF. CDR3 nucleotides: TGCGCCAGCAGCTCCTCTTCAGGGGGAAATTCACCCCTCCACTTT.

The chain uses TRBV6-6 and TRBJ1-5; 7 nucleotides align to TRBD1. CDR3 length equals 14 residues. The junction had 3 bases not matched to a gene; V was cut back by 0 bases and J by 7 bases. Germline V gene sequence: CDR1 MNHNY, CDR2 SVGAGI (reference sequence). CDR3 loop: CASSYSTGRQPQHF. Written as DNA, the CDR3 is TGTGCCAGCAGTTACTCGACAGGGCGCCAGCCCCAGCATTTT.